This T cell receptor (beta chain) was captured by sequencing in a study of CD8 T cells in Susac syndrome. Points from the study as a whole: It was acknowledged in the study that the number of individuals who were included in its TCR sequencing and HLA analysis was relatively small.

It was with random hexamers that roughly 0.45 to 1 ug RNA was reverse transcribed. TCRdb itself ran the immunoSEQ multiplex PCR reads through MiXCR, one entry per CDR3 protein. Here the sample spans over 150,000 distinct CDR3 sequences, about 96% being singletons. Details on this clonotype: What it recognizes is unknown.

The CDR3 totals 15 residues. V lost 6 bases and J lost 2; bases outside the gene matches: 8. Germline V CDR1 and CDR2: MNHEY, SVGEGT. The source of this sequence is a human donor with Susac syndrome. Sequenced sample: CD4+ T cells from PBMCs. The chain links TRBV6-2 or TRBV6-3 to TRBJ2-7; 9 bases match TRBD2. The CDR3 bases are TGTGCCAGCAGCTCGACGAGCGGGGGGACCTACGAGCAGTACGTC. Translating it yields CASSSTSGGTYEQYV.